A selection of T cell receptor beta chains follows, all from one sample in a study of CD8+ T cells in alopecia areata. Assay: immunoSEQ multiplex PCR; the TCRdb copy retains only in-frame clones and omits some. The sample includes more than 75,000 clones, roughly two fifths seen only once; the top ten take 1% to 1.5%. What was sequenced was CD4+ T cells sorted from blood. The receptors here all came from a human donor with alopecia areata. Both conserved end residues are part of each CDR3. The order of the fields is CDR3 protein, CDR3 DNA, D gene, CDR3 length, J gene, V gene, clone size. D genes are given only for firm matches. Clone size is given for some rows only: seen once, a few or many times, or a class if the clone is expanded.

cdr3_aa: CASSRLAGVETQYF; cdr3_nt: TGTGCCAGCAGTCGACTAGCGGGAGTGGAGACCCAGTACTTC; d_call: TRBD2; cdr3_length: 14; j_call: TRBJ2-5; v_call: TRBV28; clone_size: -
cdr3_aa: CAWTVTDTQYF; cdr3_nt: TGTGCCTGGACGGTCACAGATACGCAGTATTTT; d_call: -; cdr3_length: 11; j_call: TRBJ2-3; v_call: TRBV30; clone_size: -
cdr3_aa: CAWSPSRVLEQYF; cdr3_nt: TGTGCCTGGAGCCCCTCACGGGTGCTTGAGCAGTACTTC; d_call: -; cdr3_length: 13; j_call: TRBJ2-7; v_call: TRBV30; clone_size: -
cdr3_aa: CASSLDTNTGELFF; cdr3_nt: TGCGCCAGCAGCTTGGACACGAACACCGGGGAGCTGTTTTTT; d_call: -; cdr3_length: 14; j_call: TRBJ2-2; v_call: TRBV5-1; clone_size: -
cdr3_aa: CASSLGQINQPQHF; cdr3_nt: TGTGCCAGCAGCCTGGGACAGATCAATCAGCCCCAGCATTTT; d_call: TRBD1; cdr3_length: 14; j_call: TRBJ1-5; v_call: TRBV5-6; clone_size: -
cdr3_aa: CASSSFNGYEQYF; cdr3_nt: TGTGCCAGCAGCTCCTTCAATGGCTACGAGCAGTACTTC; d_call: -; cdr3_length: 13; j_call: TRBJ2-7; v_call: TRBV11-2; clone_size: few
cdr3_aa: CASSQNDRASEKLFF; cdr3_nt: TGCGCCAGCAGCCAAAACGACAGGGCGAGTGAAAAACTGTTTTTT; d_call: TRBD1; cdr3_length: 15; j_call: TRBJ1-4; v_call: TRBV4-1; clone_size: few
cdr3_aa: CTSGGPGTDTQYF; cdr3_nt: TGTACTAGCGGGGGCCCAGGGACAGATACGCAGTATTTT; d_call: TRBD2; cdr3_length: 13; j_call: TRBJ2-3; v_call: TRBV28; clone_size: -
cdr3_aa: CASRPAGQRNNNEQFF; cdr3_nt: TGTGCCAGCAGACCTGCAGGACAGAGAAACAACAATGAGCAGTTCTTC; d_call: -; cdr3_length: 16; j_call: TRBJ2-1; v_call: TRBV28; clone_size: few
cdr3_aa: CASSGGSVEQYF; cdr3_nt: TGTGCCAGCAGCGGAGGATCTGTCGAGCAGTACTTC; d_call: -; cdr3_length: 12; j_call: TRBJ2-7; v_call: TRBV9; clone_size: -
cdr3_aa: CASSSAMEQYF; cdr3_nt: TGTGCCAGCAGTTCCGCCATGGAGCAGTACTTC; d_call: -; cdr3_length: 11; j_call: TRBJ2-5; v_call: TRBV28; clone_size: few
cdr3_aa: CASSLPPFGGELFF; cdr3_nt: TGTGCCAGCAGTCTCCCTCCCTTCGGCGGGGAGCTGTTTTTT; d_call: -; cdr3_length: 14; j_call: TRBJ2-2; v_call: TRBV27; clone_size: -
cdr3_aa: CASSDRDRVSYEQYF; cdr3_nt: TGTGCCAGCAGTGACCGGGACAGGGTATCCTACGAGCAGTACTTC; d_call: TRBD1; cdr3_length: 15; j_call: TRBJ2-7; v_call: TRBV27; clone_size: -
cdr3_aa: CASEIQSTVNYGYTF; cdr3_nt: TGTGCCAGCGAAATACAATCGACAGTCAACTATGGCTACACCTTC; d_call: -; cdr3_length: 15; j_call: TRBJ1-2; v_call: TRBV7-9; clone_size: few
cdr3_aa: CASSVGPGDADTQYF; cdr3_nt: TGTGCCAGCAGCGTAGGTCCCGGGGATGCAGATACGCAGTATTTT; d_call: -; cdr3_length: 15; j_call: TRBJ2-3; v_call: TRBV9; clone_size: -
cdr3_aa: CASSFRTGNTGELFF; cdr3_nt: TGTGCCAGCAGCTTCCGGACAGGGAACACCGGGGAGCTGTTTTTT; d_call: TRBD1; cdr3_length: 15; j_call: TRBJ2-2; v_call: TRBV7-8; clone_size: few
cdr3_aa: CASSQSGGRSYNEQFF; cdr3_nt: TGCGCCAGCAGTCAATCGGGGGGGAGGTCCTACAATGAGCAGTTCTTC; d_call: TRBD2; cdr3_length: 16; j_call: TRBJ2-1; v_call: TRBV23-1; clone_size: few
cdr3_aa: CASGLVQGGVGGELFF; cdr3_nt: TGTGCTAGTGGTTTGGTACAGGGAGGGGTTGGCGGGGAGCTGTTTTTT; d_call: -; cdr3_length: 16; j_call: TRBJ2-2; v_call: TRBV12-5; clone_size: -
cdr3_aa: CAWSSVGPSTDTQYF; cdr3_nt: TGTGCCTGGAGTTCCGTGGGCCCTAGCACAGATACGCAGTATTTT; d_call: -; cdr3_length: 15; j_call: TRBJ2-3; v_call: TRBV30; clone_size: -
cdr3_aa: CASSFQTGNVGTQYF; cdr3_nt: TGTGCCAGCAGCTTCCAAACAGGGAACGTAGGGACCCAGTACTTC; d_call: -; cdr3_length: 15; j_call: TRBJ2-5; v_call: TRBV7-2; clone_size: few
cdr3_aa: CASSLSETAAYEQYF; cdr3_nt: TGTGCCAGCAGCTTATCAGAGACAGCAGCCTACGAGCAGTACTTC; d_call: -; cdr3_length: 15; j_call: TRBJ2-7; v_call: TRBV11-1; clone_size: -
cdr3_aa: CASSYSSETFTDTQYF; cdr3_nt: TGTGCCAGCAGTTATAGTAGCGAAACCTTCACAGATACGCAGTATTTT; d_call: -; cdr3_length: 16; j_call: TRBJ2-3; v_call: TRBV6-5; clone_size: few
cdr3_aa: CASRILGEGGTQYF; cdr3_nt: TGTGCCAGCAGGATCCTCGGTGAAGGGGGAACCCAGTACTTC; d_call: -; cdr3_length: 14; j_call: TRBJ2-5; v_call: TRBV7-2; clone_size: -
cdr3_aa: CASSWDRGAQYF; cdr3_nt: TGTGCCAGCAGCTGGGACAGGGGAGCGCAGTATTTT; d_call: TRBD1; cdr3_length: 12; j_call: TRBJ2-3; v_call: TRBV7-9; clone_size: -
cdr3_aa: CASSPFLDRGPAYGYTF; cdr3_nt: TGTGCCAGCAGCCCTTTCCTGGACAGGGGGCCGGCCTATGGCTACACCTTC; d_call: TRBD1; cdr3_length: 17; j_call: TRBJ1-2; v_call: TRBV14; clone_size: -
cdr3_aa: CSVGQSTEAFF; cdr3_nt: TGCAGCGTCGGACAATCCACTGAAGCTTTCTTT; d_call: -; cdr3_length: 11; j_call: TRBJ1-1; v_call: TRBV29-1; clone_size: few
cdr3_aa: CSVTGEQGEKLFF; cdr3_nt: TGCAGCGTTACGGGAGAACAGGGTGAAAAACTGTTTTTT; d_call: -; cdr3_length: 13; j_call: TRBJ1-4; v_call: TRBV29-1; clone_size: few
cdr3_aa: CASSFSGNYGYTF; cdr3_nt: TGTGCCAGCAGCTTTTCCGGGAACTATGGCTACACCTTC; d_call: -; cdr3_length: 13; j_call: TRBJ1-2; v_call: TRBV5-5; clone_size: -
cdr3_aa: CASSVGPGRSGANVLTF; cdr3_nt: TGTGCCAGCAGTGTAGGTCCGGGACGGTCGGGGGCCAACGTCCTGACTTTC; d_call: -; cdr3_length: 17; j_call: TRBJ2-6; v_call: TRBV2; clone_size: -
cdr3_aa: CSVGQGVSSQETQYF; cdr3_nt: TGCAGCGTTGGGCAGGGGGTTAGTAGCCAAGAGACCCAGTACTTC; d_call: TRBD1; cdr3_length: 15; j_call: TRBJ2-5; v_call: TRBV29-1; clone_size: -
cdr3_aa: CASRAQLAGVEEQYF; cdr3_nt: TGTGCCAGCAGAGCTCAGCTAGCGGGAGTTGAAGAGCAGTACTTC; d_call: TRBD2; cdr3_length: 15; j_call: TRBJ2-7; v_call: TRBV27; clone_size: -
cdr3_aa: CSGVQTGGNEQFF; cdr3_nt: TGCAGCGGTGTGCAGACAGGGGGGAATGAGCAGTTCTTC; d_call: TRBD1; cdr3_length: 13; j_call: TRBJ2-1; v_call: TRBV29-1; clone_size: once
cdr3_aa: CASSLGGGGEYNEQFF; cdr3_nt: TGTGCCAGCAGTTTAGGCGGCGGGGGGGAATACAATGAGCAGTTCTTC; d_call: TRBD2; cdr3_length: 16; j_call: TRBJ2-1; v_call: TRBV6-5; clone_size: few
cdr3_aa: CASSFGLDRRYGYTF; cdr3_nt: TGTGCCAGCAGCTTCGGCCTTGACAGACGATATGGCTACACCTTC; d_call: -; cdr3_length: 15; j_call: TRBJ1-2; v_call: TRBV7-9; clone_size: few
cdr3_aa: CASSQSGVDRGTDTQYF; cdr3_nt: TGCGCCAGCAGCCAGAGTGGTGTGGACAGGGGCACAGATACGCAGTATTTT; d_call: TRBD1; cdr3_length: 17; j_call: TRBJ2-3; v_call: TRBV4-1; clone_size: few
cdr3_aa: CARSDTGGAETQYF; cdr3_nt: TGTGCCCGTAGTGACACAGGGGGCGCGGAGACCCAGTACTTC; d_call: TRBD1; cdr3_length: 14; j_call: TRBJ2-5; v_call: TRBV19; clone_size: few
cdr3_aa: CASSQEAPGELFF; cdr3_nt: TGCGCCAGCAGCCAAGAAGCCCCCGGGGAGCTGTTTTTT; d_call: -; cdr3_length: 13; j_call: TRBJ2-2; v_call: TRBV4-1; clone_size: few
cdr3_aa: CASQGQTYEQYF; cdr3_nt: TGTGCCAGCCAGGGACAGACCTACGAGCAGTACTTC; d_call: TRBD1; cdr3_length: 12; j_call: TRBJ2-7; v_call: TRBV19; clone_size: -